The 26 T cell receptor beta chains in this list originate from one sample, sequenced in a study of blood T cell repertoires in COVID-19. Method: immunoSEQ multiplex PCR; TCRdb's copy keeps in-frame clones and lacks some. The table has approximately 400,000 clones, less than 90% seen once; the top ten hold about 4.8%. Material for sequencing was PBMCs or T cells enriched from blood (not recorded which). These receptors were collected from a woman aged 50 to 60 who had recovered from COVID-19.

The J gene is TRBJ1-2, the V gene TRBV25-1; 8 bases match TRBD1. CDR1 and CDR2 (germline): MGHDK, SYGVNS. This CDR3 is built from 12 residues. The trim removed 8 bases at V and 6 bases at J, leaving 5 bases unmatched. CDR3 protein: CASSGTGDGYTF. DNA for the CDR3: TGTGCCAGCTCCGGGACAGGTGATGGCTACACCTTC.

A single count supports this clone. The chain couples TRBV7-9 to TRBJ1-1; D remains ambiguous. With 2 bases removed from V and 5 bases from J, the gap between germline ends came to 12 bases. Germline CDR1 reads SEHNR; CDR2 reads FQNEAQ (reference sequence). The CDR3 runs to 14 residues. CDR3: CASSLKGPGTEAFF. CDR3 coding DNA: TGTGCCAGCAGCTTAAAGGGCCCGGGGACTGAAGCTTTCTTT. Combining the CDR3 with reference TRBV7-9 and TRBJ1-1 gives the whole variable domain DTGVSQNPRHKITKRGQNVTFRCDPISEHNRLYWYRQTLGQGPEFLTYFQNEAQLEKSRLLSDRFSAERPKGSFSTLEIQRTEQGDSAMYLCASSLKGPGTEAFFGQGTRLTVV.

This chain joins TRBV13 and TRBJ2-1, with D maybe TRBD2 (5 bases). In germline, CDR1 is PRHDT, CDR2 FYEKMQ (reference sequence). The V end lost 1 base, the J end lost 4 bases, and 11 bases lay between the germline ends. The CDR3 is 15 residues long. CDR3 loop: CASSLEGGQYNEQFF. The DNA of the CDR3 is TGTGCCAGCAGCTTAGAAGGCGGGCAATACAATGAGCAGTTCTTC.

This clone was counted once. The chain combines TRBV5-1 with TRBJ1-2; no definite D call. Germline-derived CDR1 and CDR2 are SGHRS and YFSETQ. V lost 0 bases and J 8 bases, leaving 17 bases between the germline ends. The CDR3 consists of 15 residues. DNA for the CDR3: TGCGCCAGCAGCTTGGCCGGCAACATGGCGGGGGGCTACACCTTC. Translating gives CASSLAGNMAGGYTF.

V usage is TRBV11-3 and J usage is TRBJ1-4; TRBD1 matches at 8 bases. Unmatched junction bases numbered 6, after V lost 1 base and J lost 5 bases. Looked up from germline, CDR1 is SGHNT and CDR2 is YENEEA. The CDR3 contains 16 residues. In DNA form, the CDR3 reads TGTGCCAGCAGCTTAGGACGAAGGGACAGGAATGAAAAACTGTTTTTT. Protein product: CASSLGRRDRNEKLFF.

V usage is TRBV5-1 and J usage is TRBJ2-1, with TRBD1 as a possible D gene (5 bases). The CDR3 has 15 amino acids. The V and J ends lost 4 bases and 0 bases respectively, with 11 bases between them. Germline V gene lookup returns CDR1 SGHRS and CDR2 YFSETQ. The CDR3 bases are TGCGCCAGCAGCCAGGTAAGGGGCTCCTACAATGAGCAGTTCTTC. Translated, it gives CASSQVRGSYNEQFF.

The CDR3 DNA sequence: TGTGCCAGCAGCCGCCGTCGGATGCGAGGTGAAGCTTTCTTT. Protein: CASSRRRMRGEAFF. The chain couples TRBV5-6 to TRBJ1-1; D unclear. Germline CDR1 reads SGHDT; CDR2 reads YYEEEE. The CDR3 extends over 14 amino acids. V lost 4 bases, J lost 7 bases, and 17 bases lay in between.

The rearrangement links TRBV6-1 to TRBJ1-5, with D maybe TRBD1 (6 bases). V was clipped by 4 bases and J by 1 base, with 20 bases between them. This CDR3 comprises 18 residues. Germline CDR1 MNHNS, CDR2 SASEGT. In DNA, the CDR3 is TGTGCCAGCAGTGGGACAGTAGTAAGTGGTTTGAGCAATCAGCCCCAGCATTTT. It codes for CASSGTVVSGLSNQPQHF.

The chain links TRBV7-2 to TRBJ1-3; D call uncertain. Per germline, CDR1 SGHTA and CDR2 FQGNSA. This CDR3 is 13 amino acids long. Trimming cost V 0 bases and J 4 bases, with 4 bases left between them. The CDR3 sequence: CASSLAAGNTIYF. The CDR3 DNA sequence: TGTGCCAGCAGCTTAGCCGCGGGAAACACCATATATTTT.

The sample holds one count of this clone. The chain couples TRBV6-2 or TRBV6-3 to TRBJ2-1, with D perhaps matching TRBD1 (7 bases). Trimming took 4 bases from V and 2 from J, leaving 12 bases between them. Germline V gene sequence: CDR1 MNHEY, CDR2 SVGEGT. The CDR3 has 15 residues. The CDR3, as DNA: TGTGCCAGCAGTTGGTCAGGGGGGACCTACAATGAGCAGTTCTTC. Its protein is CASSWSGGTYNEQFF.

The rearrangement joins TRBV7-8 to TRBJ2-1; the match to TRBD2 covers 14 bases. This CDR3 contains 15 residues. The V segment lost 4 bases and the J segment 9 bases; nucleotides outside the gene matches: 5. Germline V lookup: CDR1 SGHVS, CDR2 FQNEAQ. DNA of the CDR3: TGTGCCAGCAGCTCGGGACTAGCGGGAGTGACTGAGCAGTTCTTC. Its translation is CASSSGLAGVTEQFF.

This clone was detected a few times. This chain links TRBV24-1 with TRBJ2-1; D remains ambiguous. The CDR3 loop spans 16 amino acids. Germline V gives CDR1 KGHDR, CDR2 SFDVKD. V lost 4 bases and J lost 0, with 12 bases in between. CDR3: CATSDPVSSSYNEQFF. The DNA for the CDR3 is TGTGCCACCAGTGACCCCGTGTCTAGCTCCTACAATGAGCAGTTCTTC.

The V gene is TRBV5-1, the J gene TRBJ2-1, with 9 bases matching TRBD2. Germline V lookup: CDR1 SGHRS, CDR2 YFSETQ. CDR3 size: 16 residues. Trimming cost V 4 bases and J 2 bases; bases outside gene matches: 7. CDR3 amino acids: CASSRSGSGAYNEQFF. The CDR3 nucleotides read TGCGCCAGCAGCCGTAGCGGGAGCGGGGCCTACAATGAGCAGTTCTTC. Combining the CDR3 with reference TRBV5-1 and TRBJ2-1 gives the whole variable domain KAGVTQTPRYLIKTRGQQVTLSCSPISGHRSVSWYQQTPGQGLQFLFEYFSETQRNKGNFPGRFSGRQFSNSRSEMNVSTLELGDSALYLCASSRSGSGAYNEQFFGPGTRLTVL.

V usage is TRBV12-5 and J usage is TRBJ1-2; 7 bases agree with TRBD1. The CDR3 is made up of 14 amino acids. The V gene end was trimmed by 3 bases and the J gene end by 4 bases; junction bases not matched to a gene: 5. Germline V lookup: CDR1 LGHNT, CDR2 FRNRAP. The CDR3 DNA reads as TGTGCTAGTGGTTTTTCGACAGGGAGCTATGGCTACACCTTC. This encodes CASGFSTGSYGYTF.

This clone showed up just once. This chain connects TRBV6-6 to TRBJ2-7; D perhaps matches TRBD2 (6 bases). The CDR3 has 16 residues. Looked up from germline, CDR1 is MNHNY and CDR2 is SVGAGI (reference sequence). The V end was cut by 0 bases, the J end by 3 bases, with 15 bases between. The DNA of the CDR3 is TGTGCCAGCAGTTACTCGAAAGCAGGGACTGACTACGAGCAGTACTTC. Translating it yields CASSYSKAGTDYEQYF.

The chain links TRBV11-2 to TRBJ2-7, with D possibly being TRBD2 (6 bases). This CDR3 spans 16 amino acids. Germline lookup yields CDR1 SGHAT and CDR2 FQNNGV. V lost 5 bases and J lost 2, with 19 bases in between. The DNA for the CDR3 is TGTGCCAGCAGCCCCAAGCCCGGGACTCCACCCTACGAGCAGTACTTC. Its translation is CASSPKPGTPPYEQYF.

The chain uses TRBV27 and TRBJ2-3, with 10 bases fitting TRBD2. With V trimmed by 6 bases and J by 3 bases, 6 bases remained unmatched. The CDR3 runs to 15 residues. Germline-derived CDR1 and CDR2 are MNHEY and SMNVEV (reference sequence). The CDR3 protein is CASRGSGRGTDTQYF. CDR3 DNA: TGTGCCAGCAGGGGAAGCGGGAGGGGGACAGATACGCAGTATTTT.

This rearrangement joins TRBV27 to TRBJ2-5; D possibly corresponds to TRBD2 (5 bases). With 0 bases removed from V and 2 bases from J, the gap between germline ends came to 10 bases. Germline V lookup: CDR1 MNHEY, CDR2 SMNVEV (reference sequence). The CDR3 spans 15 residues. CDR3 sequence: CASSLSWTAQETQYF. The CDR3 nucleotides read TGTGCCAGCAGTTTATCTTGGACTGCACAAGAGACCCAGTACTTC.

This clone appeared a single time. This chain joins TRBV30 and TRBJ2-7, with 9 bases matching TRBD1. Germline-derived CDR1 and CDR2 are GTSNPN and SVGIG (reference sequence). The CDR3 length is 15 residues. Losses at the gene ends were 1 base for V and 2 bases for J; bases not matched to a gene: 6. CDR3 loop: CAWSAYTGGPYEQYF. DNA for the CDR3: TGTGCCTGGAGTGCGTACACAGGGGGCCCCTACGAGCAGTACTTC. Supplemented by reference TRBV30 and TRBJ2-7, the full variable domain reads SQTIHQWPATLVQPVGSPLSLECTVEGTSNPNLYWYRQAAGRGLQLLFYSVGIGQISSEVPQNLSASRPQDRQFILSSKKLLLSDSGFYLCAWSAYTGGPYEQYFGPGTRLTVT.

The V call is TRBV5-1, the J call TRBJ1-1; D uncertain. Germline V gene data show CDR1 as SGHRS and CDR2 as YFSETQ. The CDR3 has 15 amino acids. Deletions cut 4 bases from V and 1 base from J, with 14 bases between. CDR3 residues: CASSPRDTPNTEAFF. DNA of the CDR3: TGCGCCAGCAGCCCTCGTGACACGCCGAACACTGAAGCTTTCTTT. The variable domain in full, with the rest retrieved from reference TRBV5-1 and TRBJ1-1, is KAGVTQTPRYLIKTRGQQVTLSCSPISGHRSVSWYQQTPGQGLQFLFEYFSETQRNKGNFPGRFSGRQFSNSRSEMNVSTLELGDSALYLCASSPRDTPNTEAFFGQGTRLTVV.

The chain couples TRBV6-2 or TRBV6-3 to TRBJ1-2; the match to TRBD1 covers 10 bases. There are 16 residues in the CDR3. Germline V gene sequence: CDR1 MNHEY, CDR2 SVGEGT. V gave up 2 bases and J gave up 3 bases; unmatched junction bases: 6. The CDR3 nucleotides are TGTGCCAGCAGTTACCAGGGGACAGGGGTGTACTATGGCTACACCTTC. Residues: CASSYQGTGVYYGYTF.

The chain carries TRBV12-5 and TRBJ1-5; D is unclear. The CDR3 has 12 residues. The germline V gene has CDR1 LGHNT and CDR2 FRNRAP. The V end lost 0 bases, the J end lost 7 bases, and 4 bases lay between the germline ends. CDR3 DNA sequence: TGTGCTAGTGGTTTGGTACAACAGCCCCAGCATTTT. Translation gives CASGLVQQPQHF.

This chain uses TRBV7-9 with TRBJ1-1; D call uncertain. The CDR3 length is 14 residues. Trimming cost V 0 bases and J 1 base, with 6 bases left between them. Germline V gives CDR1 SEHNR, CDR2 FQNEAQ (reference sequence). CDR3 DNA: TGTGCCAGCAGCTTAGCCGTAGAGAACACTGAAGCTTTCTTT. It yields the protein CASSLAVENTEAFF.

The V call is TRBV7-2, the J call TRBJ2-3, with TRBD2 identical over 11 bases. This CDR3 is 15 amino acids long. CDR1 SGHTA and CDR2 FQGNSA come from the germline V gene. The V segment lost 8 bases and the J segment 6 bases; nucleotides outside the gene matches: 10. The CDR3 coding sequence is TGTGCCAGCTTGCGTAGCGGGGGGGCCGGGGATACGCAGTATTTT. It is translated as CASLRSGGAGDTQYF.

This chain uses TRBV9 with TRBJ1-6; no reliable D call. The CDR3 covers 16 residues. Trimming left V 2 bases short and J 0 bases short, with 9 bases between. Looked up from germline, CDR1 is SGDLS and CDR2 is YYNGEE. The CDR3 bases are TGTGCCAGCAGCGTTACCGGTAGCTCCTATAATTCACCCCTCCACTTT. It yields the protein CASSVTGSSYNSPLHF.

This chain links TRBV15 with TRBJ1-3; the match to TRBD1 covers 11 bases. CDR1 and CDR2 from the germline V gene are LNHNV and YYDKDF (reference sequence). Trimming removed 5 bases from V and 3 bases from J; junction bases left unmatched: 12. This CDR3 is built from 18 residues. The DNA of the CDR3 is TGTGCCACCAGCGGAACCGGGACAGGGGGATTATTTGGAAACACCATATATTTT. Its protein is CATSGTGTGGLFGNTIYF.